The following is a T cell receptor (beta chain) sequence with its context. Its antigen is still unknown. No base qualities exist here, and no much larger clone lies one base off it. These data belong to a study of cytomegalovirus exposure and HLA in healthy donors (TCRdb year 2017). Background for the entire study: In an earlier analysis of approximately 640 of the donors, 250 to 300 Gb of sequence data and roughly 100 million unique TCR beta sequences from some 170 million T cells were reported. Across about 370 genotyped donors of the cohort, an average of about 240,000 unique TCR beta nucleotide sequences per donor were sequenced, and approximately 19% of those sequences were non-productive. Donor age, sex, ethnicity and CMV serostatus were compiled together with the repertoire data. HLA typing covered class I and class II loci at four-digit resolution. All discovery cohort repertoires had been generated using a single sequencing platform. To predict cytomegalovirus infection status, the study combined high-throughput TCR immunosequencing, statistical association of individual TCRs with disease status, and machine learning. The later analysis used no new phenotypic data to find candidate immune exposures, relying instead on TCR beta sequences and their occurrence across donors. The study used immunosequencing to profile the T cell repertoires of 600 to 850 subjects and linked those repertoires to cytomegalovirus serostatus. The number of typed donors differed by locus: about 620-640 for A, B, C, DRB1 and DQB1; 522 for DQA1; some 590 for DPA1; and roughly 450 for DPB1. A later genetic analysis used genome-wide SNP genotypes for about three fifths of the 666 donors, treating that subset as a discovery cohort. Because of strong linkage in the cohort, 5 or 6 DR-DQ haplotypes were treated as single units for association and clustering. A later analysis re-examined previously published TCR beta repertoires from 600 to 700 donors and added high-resolution HLA genotyping to investigate patterns of TCR occurrence. An early release that covered roughly 600 HLA-typed donors contained approximately 300 gigabases of sequencing data and around 80 million unique TCR sequences. Of the 398 genotyped donors, about 84% fell in the genetic ancestry cluster associated with self-reported Caucasian donors. The study aimed to test whether cataloging public T cell receptors could reveal signatures of past pathogen exposure. In an earlier analysis of about 590 of the donors, high-throughput TCR beta sequencing was used to judge whether each TCR beta V gene segment behaved as functional or pseudogenic. Besides the first cohort of hundreds of subjects, a separate validation cohort made up of 120 different subjects was used.

Libraries were made using the immunoSEQ multiplex PCR assay. A mixture of 60 forward primers for TCR Vbeta segments and 13 reverse primers for TCR Jbeta segments was used in the multiplex PCR. Amplification of the CDR3 region of rearranged TCR beta genes was performed with a multiplex PCR assay on genomic DNA. The Illumina HiSeq System was used to sequence the amplified TCR beta libraries as 87-base-pair reads. In the source study's methods: In a later analysis, about 80 million unique TCR beta chains were counted across the approximately 670 repertoires, and roughly 11 million of these chains were shared by at least two donors. Raw reads were error-corrected and collapsed into unique sequences with a nearest-neighbor algorithm that merged closely related sequences to remove PCR and sequencing errors. Alignment of CDR3 sequences to IMGT reference sequences was used to assign V, D and J gene segments. For a sequence to be retained, at least a six-nucleotide match to both a V gene segment and a J gene segment was required. A rearrangement was called productive if the CDR3 had no stop codons and remained in frame with V and J, and every other rearrangement was called non-productive. Following IMGT convention, CDR3 was defined as the stretch from the second conserved V-encoded cysteine up to the conserved J-encoded phenylalanine. In an earlier analysis of around 540 of the donors, sequences lacking an unambiguous match to a single V gene segment were excluded. An earlier analysis of just under 600 of the donors called V segments functional above 56.7% productive rearrangements and segregating when the between-donor standard deviation exceeded 5%. To diagnose cytomegalovirus status from the catalog of TCR beta chain sequences, a statistical classification framework was built. In a later analysis, V and J genes were assigned by comparing TCR nucleotide sequences against IMGT/GENE-DB human TR gene sequences. Using the TCRdist pipeline, a later analysis assigned CDR3 sequences along with most-parsimonious VDJ recombination scenarios. In a later analysis, each TCR beta chain was defined by its CDR3 amino acid sequence together with its V-gene family, and reads without a unique V-gene family were excluded. As a way to deal with suspected cross-contamination and a sequencing artifact, a later analysis dropped hundreds of nucleotide sequences that were highly shared and had low generation probability. A later analysis calculated a clonal expansion index for each public chain from normalized within-repertoire ranks of inferred template counts. In a later analysis, generation probabilities were computed with a VDJ recombination model fitted to out-of-frame rearrangements, and the resulting probabilities were checked against IGoR. A later analysis scored TCR-TCR, TCR-HLA and TCR-CMV co-occurrence with hypergeometric tests, applying a repertoire-size bias correction to TCR pairs. A later analysis estimated false discovery rates by permuting HLA or CMV assignments 20 times. In a later analysis, co-occurring TCRs were grouped with DBSCAN, and TCRdist sequence similarity was added when clustering was performed within HLA-allele-positive subsets. Co-occurrence clustering excluded repertoires with fewer than 30,000 or more than 120,000 public chains, plus five with anomalous nucleotide sharing. TCRdb mirrors the immuneACCESS table, restricted to in-frame sequences. Some clones are absent from its copies; in checked studies, under half trace to an unresolved V gene, and the reason for the others is unknown. That table is the source of V, J and clone size, and D and trimming were worked out from the DNA. This sample lists about 120,000 clones; around four fifths were detected once. The top ten constitute over 1% of the sample.

Paper-wide results and their limitations: In the study, approximately 160 TCR beta chains were listed as associated with cytomegalovirus. When HLA alleles, especially DR and DQ, strongly co-occurred, TCR associations were difficult to assign to individual alleles. A cluster of highly shared sequence variants was judged likely to be a technical artifact of the sequencing pipeline. A later genetic analysis associated a missense DCLRE1C variant with V-gene and J-gene trimming of TCR beta chains, and an independent cohort replicated the association. In an earlier analysis of 587 of the donors, most TCR beta V segments were observed in productive rearrangements about 87% or about 30% of the time, broadly matching IMGT annotations. The classifier was reported to diagnose cytomegalovirus status with high specificity and sensitivity in both the original and validation cohorts. The cohort was sequenced for TCR beta chains only, and without alpha or paired-chain data the features that could be detected were limited. While some public TCRs were present in many individuals, most TCR sequences turned up only very rarely across donors. It was suggested by the authors that the approach could potentially be generalized to other disease states and immunological phenotypes. Because HLA typing was unavailable for some donors at each locus, only the typed subset was used in association tests. A later analysis found that most CMV-associated TCR beta chains appeared HLA-restricted, with HLA associations seemingly driven largely by CMV exposure. In a later genetic analysis, fewer N-insertions in productive TCRs were reported among donors in an Asian-associated ancestry cluster than the roughly 640-donor mean. CMV serostatus was the only immune exposure information available for the cohort. Linkage disequilibrium might explain the correlated functional status among segregating V segments, but an unknown experimental factor could not be ruled out. In a later analysis, the rate of TCR association differed among HLA loci, with DRB1 alleles having the most associated TCRs and HLA-C alleles having the fewest. Some IMGT-functional V segments, including TRBV6-2 and TRBV6-3, could not be told apart with the 87-base-pair reads, so those segments were excluded. Several of the top co-occurrence clusters appeared to be linked to parvovirus B19, influenza, CMV and Epstein-Barr virus, according to a later analysis. A few of the identified cytomegalovirus-associated TCR beta chains were confirmed in vitro to be specific for cytomegalovirus antigens. A further reported finding was that TCR beta sequences accurately predicted the HLA-A and HLA-B alleles for most subjects in the first cohort. Presence/absence analyses assumed roughly uniform sequencing depth across donors, an assumption that may not hold. Because counts were too low, roughly 16 rarely observed V segments, including chromosome 9 orphons, were left out of the earlier analysis of a few hundred of the donors. Compared with equally common non-associated chains, HLA-associated TCR beta chains in a later analysis were more clonally expanded and had lower generation probabilities. A later analysis associated about 17,000 TCR beta sequences with specific HLA alleles at a false discovery rate of 0.05.

The CDR3 contains 14 residues, cysteine and phenylalanine counted. CDR3 DNA is the only sequence kept; it has 42 bases, read in frame from the first base. Trimming accounts for 6 bases at V and 10 bases at J, while the number of junction bases matched to no gene is 12. CDR1 is given as KGHSH and CDR2 as LQKENI, both from the germline V gene. The cohort consisted of 600 to 700 healthy bone marrow donors. At the time of sampling, all cohort members were nominally healthy, though unrecorded immune exposures were likely present. CMV serostatus was recorded as positive for 250 to 300 and negative for 352 of the 666 cohort members, whereas no CMV serostatus was recorded for the donor in question. Each donor provided a peripheral blood sample, and peripheral blood mononuclear cells were used for TCR beta sequencing. The Qiagen DNeasy Blood Extraction Kit was used to extract genomic DNA from the blood cell samples.

Sequencing was done on a sample of PBMCs. This receptor chain uses TRBV18 and TRBJ1-2, and TRBD1 matches 9 of the central bases. The sequence came from a human donor in good health. For the CDR3, the sequence is CASSLLVDRGDYTF. The nucleotide sequence reads TGTGCCAGCTCTCTACTCGTGGACAGGGGTGACTACACCTTC.